The next 32 T cell receptor beta chains were all read from a single sample in a study of blood T cell repertoires in COVID-19. TCRdb keeps only in-frame clones here, not all; method: immunoSEQ multiplex PCR. Of about 480,000 clones in the sample, roughly 90% were seen once. The sequenced sample consisted of PBMCs or T cells enriched from blood (not recorded which). The receptors originated from a woman in her thirties or forties who had recovered from COVID-19.

This chain joins TRBV19 and TRBJ1-1; possibly TRBD1 for D (5 bases). This CDR3 has 14 amino acids. V lost 5 bases and J 4 bases, leaving 14 bases between the germline ends. The V gene's germline CDR1 is LNHDA and CDR2 SQIVND (reference sequence). The CDR3 nucleotides read TGTGCCAGTAGTTTAGGTGGGGGGTCCACTGAAGCTTTCTTT. Encoded protein: CASSLGGGSTEAFF. Complete variable domain (other parts from reference TRBV19 and TRBJ1-1): DGGITQSPKYLFRKEGQNVTLSCEQNLNHDAMYWYRQDPGQGLRLIYYSQIVNDFQKGDIAEGYSVSREKKESFPLTVTSAQKNPTAFYLCASSLGGGSTEAFFGQGTRLTVV.

The V and J genes are TRBV4-3 and TRBJ2-6; D ambiguous. The V gene's germline CDR1 is LGHNA and CDR2 YSLEER. Between the trimmed V and J ends, which lost 1 base and 8 bases, there was a span of 18 bases. The CDR3 has 17 amino acids. For the CDR3, the DNA is TGCGCCAGCAGCCAAGTCGCTTCCTTCTTGAGGACCAACGTCCTGACTTTC. It specifies CASSQVASFLRTNVLTF.

This chain uses TRBV10-1 with TRBJ2-1, with D perhaps matching TRBD2 (5 bases). Trimming pared 3 bases from V and 2 bases from J, leaving 20 bases between. CDR3 length: 18 residues. CDR1 WNHNN and CDR2 SYGVQD come from the germline V gene (reference sequence). The CDR3 region is CASSDIFTDFRAYNEQFF. The CDR3 coding sequence is TGCGCCAGCAGTGATATCTTTACGGACTTTCGGGCCTACAATGAGCAGTTCTTC.

The chain employs TRBV4-1 and TRBJ2-1; D is undetermined. CDR1 is MGHRA and CDR2 is YSYEKL in the germline V gene. The CDR3 contains 13 residues. V gave up 2 bases and J gave up 5 bases, with 7 bases separating them. CDR3 DNA: TGCGCCAGCAGCCAAACATTTAACAATGAGCAGTTCTTC. This gives the protein CASSQTFNNEQFF.

V gene TRBV30 combines with J gene TRBJ2-5; 10 bases align to TRBD2. Germline lookup yields CDR1 GTSNPN and CDR2 SVGIG (reference sequence). The CDR3 is made up of 15 amino acids. V lost 1 base to trimming and J lost 6 bases; unmatched junction nucleotides: 8. The DNA for the CDR3 is TGTGCCTGGAGTGGCGGGCTAGCGGGAGCGAAGACCCAGTACTTC. As protein: CAWSGGLAGAKTQYF.

In this sample, this clone turned up once. The chain links TRBV14 to TRBJ2-1; D remains ambiguous. The CDR3 covers 14 residues. V gave up 2 bases and J gave up 0 bases, with 5 bases separating them. Germline CDR1 reads SGHDN; CDR2 reads FVKESK. The CDR3: CASSQLSSYNEQFF. The CDR3 DNA reads TGTGCCAGCAGCCAACTTAGCTCCTACAATGAGCAGTTCTTC.

The chain couples TRBV19 to TRBJ1-5; possible D gene TRBD1, 6 bases. Germline V lookup: CDR1 LNHDA, CDR2 SQIVND (reference sequence). V lost 6 bases and J lost 3, with 12 bases in between. The CDR3 consists of 14 residues. This chain's CDR3 is CASRKDSSNQPQHF. CDR3 bases: TGTGCCAGTAGAAAGGACAGCTCCAATCAGCCCCAGCATTTT.

The sample holds one count of this clone. The chain employs TRBV11-3 and TRBJ1-1; 7 bases are shared with TRBD1. After removal of 7 bases from V and 4 bases from J, the junction contained 9 bases not matched to a gene. The CDR3 has 14 residues. Germline CDR1 is SGHNT and CDR2 is YENEEA. Here the CDR3 reads CASTPGRGSTEAFF. In nucleotides, the CDR3 is TGTGCCAGCACCCCGGGCAGGGGGTCCACTGAAGCTTTCTTT.

This clone was found once. This chain uses TRBV11-2 with TRBJ2-7, with 10 positions matching TRBD1. This CDR3 has 14 amino acids. Unmatched junction bases numbered 4, after V lost 2 bases and J lost 6 bases. Per germline, CDR1 SGHAT and CDR2 FQNNGV. As DNA, the CDR3 is TGTGCCAGCAGCTTACCGACAGGGGGCGGCGAGCAGTACTTC. As protein: CASSLPTGGGEQYF.

The chain combines TRBV4-3 with TRBJ2-5; 7 bases agree with TRBD2. Germline values: CDR1 LGHNA, CDR2 YSLEER. CDR3 length: 15 amino acids. The J segment lost 5 bases and the V segment lost 3 bases, leaving 9 bases of the junction unmatched. The CDR3 protein is CASSHSGGVGETQYF. The CDR3 DNA sequence: TGCGCCAGCAGCCATTCGGGAGGAGTTGGGGAGACCCAGTACTTC.

The chain employs TRBV7-9 and TRBJ2-7; TRBD2 matches at 15 bases. Germline assignment: CDR1 SEHNR and CDR2 FQNEAQ (reference sequence). The CDR3 contains 16 residues. V shed 1 base, J shed 5 bases, and the junction held 3 bases outside the gene matches. The chain's CDR3 is CASSLGTSGRENEQYF. In nucleotides, the CDR3 is TGTGCCAGCAGCTTAGGGACTAGCGGGAGGGAGAACGAGCAGTACTTC. The full variable domain, in which reference TRBV7-9 and TRBJ2-7 provide the parts outside the CDR3, is DTGVSQNPRHKITKRGQNVTFRCDPISEHNRLYWYRQTLGQGPEFLTYFQNEAQLEKSRLLSDRFSAERPKGSFSTLEIQRTEQGDSAMYLCASSLGTSGRENEQYFGPGTRLTVT.

The rearrangement uses TRBV2 and TRBJ2-7; 14 nucleotides agree with TRBD2. CDR1 SNHLY and CDR2 FYNNEI come from the germline V gene. Trimming cost V 6 bases and J 7 bases; bases outside gene matches: 5. The CDR3 consists of 14 residues. CDR3 DNA: TGTGCCAGCAGCCCGGGACTAGCGGGAGTTGAGCAGTACTTC. Its translation is CASSPGLAGVEQYF.

The J gene is TRBJ2-1, the V gene TRBV6-4, with a possible D match to TRBD2 (6 bases). Germline-derived CDR1 and CDR2 are MRHNA and SNTAGT. The CDR3 covers 15 residues. V lost 0 bases and J lost 7, with 13 bases in between. DNA for the CDR3: TGTGCCAGCAGTGACTCGAAGGCGGGGAGGAATGAGCAGTTCTTC. It codes for CASSDSKAGRNEQFF.

The CDR3, as DNA: TGTGCCAGCAGTGACGGACAGGGGAGGGGTATTCGGTTCTTC. Amino acid sequence: CASSDGQGRGIRFF. The rearrangement joins TRBV6-1 to TRBJ2-1; 9 nucleotides match TRBD1. This CDR3 contains 14 residues. Germline CDR1 is MNHNS and CDR2 is SASEGT. J lost 15 bases, V lost 3 bases, and 12 bases had no gene match.

DNA of the CDR3: TGTGCCAGCAGTTCGCGATGGAACACTGAAGCTTTCTTT. It specifies CASSSRWNTEAFF. The genes are TRBV12-3 or TRBV12-4 and TRBJ1-1; D call uncertain. This CDR3 has 13 residues. V was shortened by 4 bases and J by 1 base, with 7 bases between the two germline ends.

The CDR3 DNA follows: TGTGCCAGCAGCTTAGATGACAGTAAGGCTAACTATGGCTACACCTTC. Translating gives CASSLDDSKANYGYTF. The chain recombines TRBV7-8 with TRBJ1-2; tentative D call: TRBD1 (5 bases). In germline, CDR1 is SGHVS, CDR2 FQNEAQ. Trimming stripped 1 base from V and 0 bases from J, with 12 bases between. This CDR3 is built from 16 residues.

This clone has just one count. The chain recombines TRBV19 with TRBJ2-7; D call uncertain. The ends were cut back, 8 bases at V and 0 bases at J, with 11 bases in the middle. The CDR3 has 13 residues. The V gene's germline CDR1 is LNHDA and CDR2 SQIVND (reference sequence). CDR3 sequence reads: CASRGGASYEQYF. In DNA form, the CDR3 reads TGTGCCAGTCGTGGCGGAGCCTCCTACGAGCAGTACTTC.

The V and J genes are TRBV6-2 or TRBV6-3 and TRBJ2-3; D is undetermined. Germline V lookup: CDR1 MNHEY, CDR2 SVGEGT. V was cut by 7 bases and J by 3 bases, with 14 bases left in between. The CDR3 has 14 amino acids. Here the CDR3 DNA reads TGTGCCAGCAACCCAGCCCAAACGACAGATACGCAGTATTTT. It yields the protein CASNPAQTTDTQYF.

The chain combines TRBV5-1 with TRBJ2-7; no clear D. V dropped 4 bases and J dropped 3 bases, with 11 bases sitting between them. Germline V gene sequence: CDR1 SGHRS, CDR2 YFSETQ. The CDR3 is 13 residues long. CDR3 nucleotide sequence: TGCGCCAGCAGCATAACAGAGAACTACGAGCAGTACTTC. Its translation: CASSITENYEQYF.

This chain connects TRBV27 to TRBJ2-1; 10 bases line up with TRBD2. The CDR3 totals 14 residues. Germline CDR1 is MNHEY and CDR2 is SMNVEV (reference sequence). The V segment lost 7 bases and the J segment 9 bases; nucleotides outside the gene matches: 9. The CDR3 DNA sequence: TGTGCCAGCAAGGTGGGGACTAGCGTCGGTGAGCAGTTCTTC. Protein sequence: CASKVGTSVGEQFF.

The V call is TRBV5-6, the J call TRBJ2-6, with D perhaps matching TRBD1 (5 bases). Trimming removed 4 bases from V and 2 bases from J, with 7 bases in between. The length of the CDR3 is 14 residues. Germline assignment: CDR1 SGHDT and CDR2 YYEEEE. This CDR3 reads CASSPGPGANVLTF. In DNA form, the CDR3 reads TGTGCCAGCAGCCCAGGGCCTGGGGCCAACGTCCTGACTTTC.

This chain connects TRBV4-3 to TRBJ1-2, with D possibly being TRBD1 (5 bases). The CDR3 loop spans 13 amino acids. Trimming shortened V by 3 bases and J by 5 bases, and 10 bases separated the two germline ends. The germline gives CDR1 LGHNA, CDR2 YSLEER. In DNA form, the CDR3 reads TGCGCCAGCAGCCAGACGGGGGGGTATGGCTACACCTTC. Translation: CASSQTGGYGYTF.

In its sample, this clone was seen once. The chain couples TRBV2 to TRBJ2-2; D is ambiguous. The V end was cut by 7 bases, the J end by 6 bases, with 12 bases between. This CDR3 region has 13 residues. Germline V gives CDR1 SNHLY, CDR2 FYNNEI. CDR3 amino acids: CASKFIAAGELFF. In DNA form, the CDR3 reads TGTGCCAGCAAATTTATCGCGGCCGGGGAGCTGTTTTTT.

V is TRBV11-3 and J is TRBJ1-1; D is possibly TRBD1 (6 bases). The CDR3 runs 14 residues. V lost 5 bases and J 1 base, leaving 11 bases between the germline ends. CDR1 and CDR2 from the germline V gene are SGHNT and YENEEA. CDR3 sequence reads: CASSRAGANTEAFF. DNA of the CDR3: TGTGCCAGCAGCCGTGCAGGGGCGAACACTGAAGCTTTCTTT.

The chain is built from TRBV10-3 and TRBJ1-1; D may be TRBD1 (5 bases). V was trimmed by 5 bases and J by 1 base, leaving 14 bases between them. The CDR3 is made up of 15 amino acids. Germline CDR1 ENHRY, CDR2 SYGVKD. The CDR3 sequence: CAISRSETENTEAFF. The CDR3 coding sequence is TGTGCCATCAGTCGCTCGGAGACAGAGAACACTGAAGCTTTCTTT.

This clone was detected only once. The chain couples TRBV5-1 to TRBJ1-2; D may be TRBD1 (5 bases). The germline V gene has CDR1 SGHRS and CDR2 YFSETQ. V was cut by 0 bases and J by 6 bases, with 9 bases left in between. The CDR3 is 13 amino acids. The CDR3 spells CASSLEGEDGYTF. As DNA, the CDR3 is TGCGCCAGCAGCTTGGAAGGGGAGGATGGCTACACCTTC.

As regards this clone: Germline is not matched at one junction end, which may reflect a read error. This chain connects TRBV7-7 to TRBJ2-2; the match to TRBD1 covers 7 bases. The V gene's germline CDR1 is SSHAT and CDR2 FNYEAQ (reference sequence). The CDR3 covers 14 residues. This CDR3 reads CASSLDRASGELFF. In DNA, the CDR3 is TGTGCTAGCAGCTTAGACAGGGCCTCCGGGGAGCTGTTTTTT.

Of note for this clone: The same CDR3 arises from other DNA sequences in this sample as well. The CDR3 protein is CASSLGQITEAFF. CDR3 in DNA: TGCGCCAGCAGCTTAGGACAGATAACTGAAGCTTTCTTT. V is TRBV5-1 and J is TRBJ1-1; the D gene is possibly TRBD1 (6 bases). Germline CDR1 and CDR2: SGHRS and YFSETQ. The V end was cut by 2 bases, the J end by 5 bases, with 10 bases between. CDR3 size: 13 residues.

The genes are TRBV4-1 and TRBJ2-2; the D is unclear. The length of the CDR3 is 12 residues. Germline CDR1 reads MGHRA; CDR2 reads YSYEKL. V dropped 0 bases and J dropped 9 bases, with 5 bases sitting between them. The CDR3 coding sequence is TGCGCCAGCAGCCAAGACTACCGGGAGCTGTTTTTT. Translating gives CASSQDYRELFF.

In regard to this clone: The sample has other DNA sequences that encode this CDR3 too. The rearrangement uses TRBV10-3 and TRBJ1-3; 7 nucleotides line up with TRBD1. This CDR3 contains 14 residues. CDR1 is ENHRY, CDR2 SYGVKD, per germline. With V trimmed by 6 bases and J by 2 bases, 4 bases remained unmatched. The CDR3 DNA sequence: TGTGCCATCAGAACGACAGGGACTGGAAACACCATATATTTT. Protein sequence: CAIRTTGTGNTIYF.

In its sample, this clone was seen once. This chain uses TRBV24-1 with TRBJ2-5; TRBD2 matches at 8 bases. CDR1 and CDR2 from the germline V gene are KGHDR and SFDVKD. The CDR3 is 17 amino acids. Trimming took 1 base from V and 4 from J; bases not matched to a gene: 10. CDR3 DNA sequence: TGTGCCACCAGTGATTTACGGGAGGGGGGGACGGCAGAGACCCAGTACTTC. This codes for CATSDLREGGTAETQYF.

The chain couples TRBV28 to TRBJ1-2, with 8 bases lining up with TRBD1. CDR1 is MDHEN, CDR2 SYDVKM, per germline. CDR3 length: 12 residues. V trimming: 4 bases; J trimming: 8 bases; junction bases outside the gene matches: 3. The DNA for the CDR3 is TGTGCCAGCAGTTCCCCAGGGGGCGGCTACACCTTC. Its protein product is CASSSPGGGYTF.